One T cell receptor beta chain is described in this entry. Clones were sequenced by immunoSEQ multiplex PCR, and TCRdb holds only the in-frame ones, with some missing. The sample holds some 44,000 clones, about 88% seen once. The entry originates in a study of blood T cell repertoires in COVID-19. Study-wide context: Italy, Spain and the United States were the sources of the convalescent and acute COVID-19 samples. Sample material is recorded as cDNA or gDNA derived from T cells, B-cell-depleted T cells, or PBMCs.

The CDR3 is 17 residues long. CDR1 and CDR2 (germline): SGHDT, YYEEEE. V lost 1 base, J lost 0 bases, and 6 bases stayed unmatched. The chain is built from TRBV5-6 and TRBJ2-3; 9 nucleotides match TRBD2. The sequenced sample was peripheral blood. This TCR derives from a human donor in a cohort sampled during active COVID-19. CDR3 in DNA: TGTGCCAGCAGCTTGACTAGCGGGCAAATAAGCACAGATACGCAGTATTTT. Residues: CASSLTSGQISTDTQYF.